This T cell receptor beta chain emerged from a study of spatial heterogeneity in lung cancer. As for the study in general: In raw reads, more than nine appearances on average were recorded for each unique TCR and UMI combination.

Using its own MiXCR run on the 5' RACE reads, TCRdb lists one record per CDR3 protein. The table lists tens of thousands of distinct CDR3 sequences, just over 3% of them singletons. V dropped 5 bases and J dropped 6 bases, with 17 bases sitting between them. The germline gives CDR1 SGHTA, CDR2 FQGNSA. The CDR3 length is 14 residues. This clonotype was seen at least ten times. Time point reported: sample taken at primary tumor resection. The 65 or so donors had untreated early-stage non-small cell lung cancer. Frozen PBMC, nontumor lung or tumor provided whole RNA, which was sequenced unsorted. This chain connects TRBV7-2 to TRBJ2-7, with D hard to call. This clonotype was obtained from a male donor with early-stage non-small cell lung cancer. The sequencing used normal lung tissue next to the tumor, collected at surgery. This CDR3 reads CASSPTLERVEQYF. Here the CDR3 DNA reads TGTGCCAGCAGCCCGACCCTTGAGCGCGTCGAGCAGTACTTC.